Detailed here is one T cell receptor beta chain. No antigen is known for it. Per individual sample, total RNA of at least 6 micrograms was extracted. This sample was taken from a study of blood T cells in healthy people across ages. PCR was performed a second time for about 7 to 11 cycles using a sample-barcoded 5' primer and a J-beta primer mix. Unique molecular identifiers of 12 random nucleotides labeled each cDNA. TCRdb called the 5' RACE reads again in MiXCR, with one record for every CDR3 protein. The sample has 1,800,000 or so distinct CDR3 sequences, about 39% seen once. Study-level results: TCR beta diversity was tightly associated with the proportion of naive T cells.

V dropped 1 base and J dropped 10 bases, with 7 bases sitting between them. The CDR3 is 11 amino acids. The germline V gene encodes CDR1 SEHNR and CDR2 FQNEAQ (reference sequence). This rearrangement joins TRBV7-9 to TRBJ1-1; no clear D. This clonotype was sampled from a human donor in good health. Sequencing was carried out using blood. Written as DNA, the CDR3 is TGTGCCAGCAGCTTAGATTGGGGAGCTTTCTTT. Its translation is CASSLDWGAFF. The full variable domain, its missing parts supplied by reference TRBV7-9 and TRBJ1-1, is DTGVSQNPRHKITKRGQNVTFRCDPISEHNRLYWYRQTLGQGPEFLTYFQNEAQLEKSRLLSDRFSAERPKGSFSTLEIQRTEQGDSAMYLCASSLDWGAFFGQGTRLTVV.